One sample yielded the 7 T cell receptor beta chains listed below, sequenced in a study of OX40 agonist ivuxolimab in advanced cancers. Profiling relied on immunoSEQ multiplex PCR, and the TCRdb table lists in-frame clones only, not all of them. The sample lists about 58,000 clones; over 65% were seen once. The source material was CD4+ or CD8+ T cells sorted from blood, sampled in a trial of the OX40 agonist ivuxolimab. The receptors stem from an adult with an advanced solid tumor such as melanoma, head and neck, liver or kidney cancer.

The J gene is TRBJ1-1, the V gene TRBV18; D remains unclear. The CDR3 has 13 amino acids. The V end lost 5 bases, the J end lost 1 base, and 8 bases lay between the germline ends. Looked up from germline, CDR1 is KGHSH and CDR2 is LQKENI. CDR3 loop: CASSNSRNTEAFF. The CDR3 DNA reads TGTGCCAGCTCAAACAGCCGGAACACTGAAGCTTTCTTT. Variable domain in full (rest from reference TRBV18 and TRBJ1-1): NAGVMQNPRHLVRRRGQEARLRCSPMKGHSHVYWYRQLPEEGLKFMVYLQKENIIDESGMPKERFSAEFPKEGPSILRIQQVVRGDSAAYFCASSNSRNTEAFFGQGTRLTVV.

This chain uses TRBV9 with TRBJ2-5; a possible D gene is TRBD1 (5 bases). The CDR3 spans 13 residues. The V gene's germline CDR1 is SGDLS and CDR2 YYNGEE. Trimming removed 0 bases at V and 2 bases at J, with 5 bases between. The CDR3 DNA sequence: TGTGCCAGCAGCGTAGGACAGCAAGAGACCCAGTACTTC. Its protein is CASSVGQQETQYF. The full variable domain, with the rest looked up from reference TRBV9 and TRBJ2-5, is DSGVTQTPKHLITATGQRVTLRCSPRSGDLSVYWYQQSLDQGLQFLIQYYNGEERAKGNILERFSAQQFPDLHSELNLSSLELGDSALYFCASSVGQQETQYFGPGTRLLVL.

The CDR3 reads CASSSGLSNQPQHF. CDR3 DNA: TGTGCCAGCAGCTCTGGTCTCAGCAATCAGCCCCAGCATTTT. The V gene is TRBV7-2, the J gene TRBJ1-5, with no clear D. Germline V gene sequence: CDR1 SGHTA, CDR2 FQGNSA. V was shortened by 4 bases and J by 1 base, with 8 bases between the two germline ends. This CDR3 contains 14 residues.

The chain links TRBV19 to TRBJ2-3, with D possibly being TRBD1 (6 bases). Germline V gene data show CDR1 as LNHDA and CDR2 as SQIVND (reference sequence). This CDR3 has 13 residues. The germline V and J ends were trimmed by 5 bases and 5 bases, with 11 bases remaining between them. The CDR3 DNA reads TGTGCCAGTAGTTCGGACAGAGAAGATACGCAGTATTTT. Translating it yields CASSSDREDTQYF.

The V and J genes are TRBV5-1 and TRBJ1-1, with TRBD1 as a possible D gene (5 bases). With 5 bases removed from V and 6 bases from J, the gap between germline ends came to 23 bases. CDR1 is SGHRS, CDR2 YFSETQ, per germline. The CDR3 has 16 residues. CDR3 nucleotides: TGCGCCAGCAGACCATCGGACATAGGAATTAGCGCTGAAGCTTTCTTT. It translates to CASRPSDIGISAEAFF.

CDR3 loop: CASSQDLRETQYF. The CDR3 coding sequence is TGCGCCAGCAGCCAAGATCTACGAGAGACCCAGTACTTC. V usage is TRBV4-3 and J usage is TRBJ2-5, with D unresolved. Trimming removed 0 bases from V and 4 bases from J, with 6 bases in between. This CDR3 is 13 amino acids long. Per germline, CDR1 LGHNA and CDR2 YSLEER.

J is TRBJ2-3 and V is TRBV6-5; TRBD2 agrees at 8 bases. CDR1 and CDR2 from the germline V gene are MNHEY and SVGAGI. The CDR3 contains 16 residues. V was pared by 0 bases and J by 4 bases, with 6 bases of the junction left unmatched. The chain's CDR3 is CASSYSGRGASDTQYF. The CDR3 region has the DNA TGTGCCAGCAGTTACTCTGGGCGGGGGGCCTCAGATACGCAGTATTTT.